This T cell receptor beta chain was obtained from a study of a mutant IDH1 vaccine in newly diagnosed glioma. The overall study: Vaccination of patients was performed eight times, in weeks 1, 3, 5, 7, 11, 15, 19 and 23. Either 4-6 weeks after radiotherapy alone or alongside temozolomide, vaccination was begun. Pretreatment consisted of radiotherapy, temozolomide, or both, with most receiving both. Study conclusions and caveats: Pseudoprogression appears to have had no connection to changes in top peripheral T cell clonotypes.

This sample's time point: week 23, last vaccination. It was 300 ug of mutant IDH1 20-mer peptide that made up each vaccine dose, given with topical imiquimod. The CDR3 runs 13 residues. The V gene lost 3 bases and the J gene lost 2 bases, with 7 bases spanning the gap. Per the germline V gene, CDR1 is PRHDT and CDR2 is FYEKMQ (reference sequence). Sequencing was performed with immunoSEQ multiplex PCR; in TCRdb, only in-frame clones are kept and a portion is missing. The sample has about 33,000 clones, 85% to 90% seen once; the top ten hold approximately 2.3%. This clone was counted only a few times. Antigen specificity is unknown.

This rearrangement joins TRBV13 to TRBJ2-5, with D tentatively TRBD2 (5 bases). This clonotype was sampled from a man in his forties or fifties with glioma. Specimen: PBMCs, collected from a glioma patient whose treatment included an IDH1 peptide vaccine. DNA for the CDR3: TGTGCCAGCAGCTTGGAGGCTCAAGAGACCCAGTACTTC. Protein product: CASSLEAQETQYF.